This TCR beta chain derives from a study of OX40 agonist ivuxolimab in advanced cancers. Sequencing used immunoSEQ multiplex PCR; TCRdb keeps in-frame clones, though not all of them. The sample contains 83,000 or so clones, 85% to 95% of which appear only once. Concerning this clone itself: Its antigen is as yet unknown.

This CDR3 is built from 16 residues. The germline CDR1 and CDR2 sequences are MNHNY and SVGAGI (reference sequence). The V gene lost 5 bases and the J gene lost 1 base, with 15 bases spanning the gap. Study-wide results and limits: By week 6 at 0.1 to 3.0 mg/kg, blood CD4+ and CD8+ T cells had expanded clonally. Expanded clones belonging to CD8+ T cells outnumbered, on average, those of CD4+.

The chain is built from TRBV6-6 and TRBJ2-1, with a weak D call TRBD2 (7 bases). Here the sequenced sample was CD4+ or CD8+ T cells sorted from blood, taken in a trial of the OX40 agonist ivuxolimab. The receptor comes from an adult with an advanced solid tumor such as melanoma, head and neck, liver or kidney cancer. Here the CDR3 DNA reads TGTGCCAGCAGTCGAGGGGGAGGGGGATCCTACAATGAGCAGTTCTTC. Protein: CASSRGGGGSYNEQFF.